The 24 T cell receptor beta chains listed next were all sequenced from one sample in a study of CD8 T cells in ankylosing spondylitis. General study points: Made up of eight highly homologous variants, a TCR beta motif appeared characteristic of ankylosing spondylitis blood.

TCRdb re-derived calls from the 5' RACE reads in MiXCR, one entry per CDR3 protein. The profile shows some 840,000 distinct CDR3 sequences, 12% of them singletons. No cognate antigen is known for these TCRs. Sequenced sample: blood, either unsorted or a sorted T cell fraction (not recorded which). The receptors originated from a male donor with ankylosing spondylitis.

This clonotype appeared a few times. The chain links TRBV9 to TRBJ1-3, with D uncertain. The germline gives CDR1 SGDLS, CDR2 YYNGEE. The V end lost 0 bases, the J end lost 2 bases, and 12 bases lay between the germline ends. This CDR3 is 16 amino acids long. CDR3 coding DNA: TGTGCCAGCAGCGTAGCGGGGAATGGGGCTGGAAACACCATATATTTT. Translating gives CASSVAGNGAGNTIYF.

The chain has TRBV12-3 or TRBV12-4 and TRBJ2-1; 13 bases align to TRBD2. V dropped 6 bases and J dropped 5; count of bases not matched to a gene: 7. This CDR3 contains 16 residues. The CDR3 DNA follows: TGTGCCAGCAGACGCGGACTAGCGGGAGTAGACAATGAGCAGTTCTTC. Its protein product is CASRRGLAGVDNEQFF.

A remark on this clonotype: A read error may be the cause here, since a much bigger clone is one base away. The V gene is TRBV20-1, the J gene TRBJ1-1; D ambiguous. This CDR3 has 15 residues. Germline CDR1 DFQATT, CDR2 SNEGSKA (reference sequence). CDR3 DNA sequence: TGCTGTGTTAATGGGAAGTCGGACGGGAACACTGAAGCTTTCTTT. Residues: CCVNGKSDGNTEAFF.

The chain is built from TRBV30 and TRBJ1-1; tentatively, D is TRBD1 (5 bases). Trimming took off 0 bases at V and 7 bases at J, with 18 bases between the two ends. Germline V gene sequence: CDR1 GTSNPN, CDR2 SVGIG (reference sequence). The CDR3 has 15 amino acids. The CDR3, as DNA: TGTGCCTGGAGTGTTTCACCGGACATGCTTGGTGAAGCTTTCTTT. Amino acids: CAWSVSPDMLGEAFF.

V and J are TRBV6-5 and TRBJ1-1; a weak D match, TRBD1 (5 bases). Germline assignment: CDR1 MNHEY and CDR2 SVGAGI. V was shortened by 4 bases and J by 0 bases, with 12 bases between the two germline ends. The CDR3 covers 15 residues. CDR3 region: CASSLTVSVNTEAFF. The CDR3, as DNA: TGTGCCAGCAGTTTGACAGTTAGTGTGAACACTGAAGCTTTCTTT.

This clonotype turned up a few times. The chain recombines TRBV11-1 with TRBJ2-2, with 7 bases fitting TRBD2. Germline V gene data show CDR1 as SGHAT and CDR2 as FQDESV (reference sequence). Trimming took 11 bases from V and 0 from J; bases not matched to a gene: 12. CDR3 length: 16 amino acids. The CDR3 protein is CAGGAGTFANTGELFF. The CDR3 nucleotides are TGTGCCGGGGGAGCGGGAACGTTCGCGAACACCGGGGAGCTGTTTTTT.

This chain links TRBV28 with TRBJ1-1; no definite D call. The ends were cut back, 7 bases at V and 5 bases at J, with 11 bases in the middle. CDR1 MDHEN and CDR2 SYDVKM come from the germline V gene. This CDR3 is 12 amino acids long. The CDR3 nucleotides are TGTGCCAGCAAGGGTGACTCGACTGAAGCTTTCTTT. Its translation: CASKGDSTEAFF.

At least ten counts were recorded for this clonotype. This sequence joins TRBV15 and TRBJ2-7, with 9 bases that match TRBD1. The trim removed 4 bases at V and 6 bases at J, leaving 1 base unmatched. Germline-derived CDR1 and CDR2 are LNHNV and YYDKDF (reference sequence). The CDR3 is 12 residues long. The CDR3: CATSMDRGEQYF. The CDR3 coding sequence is TGTGCCACCAGCATGGACAGGGGCGAGCAGTACTTC.

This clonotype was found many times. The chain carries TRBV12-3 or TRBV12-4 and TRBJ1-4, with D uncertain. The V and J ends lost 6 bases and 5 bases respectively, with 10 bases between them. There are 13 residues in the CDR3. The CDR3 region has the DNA TGTGCCAGCAGAGACTCGAAAAATGAAAAACTGTTTTTT. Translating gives CASRDSKNEKLFF.

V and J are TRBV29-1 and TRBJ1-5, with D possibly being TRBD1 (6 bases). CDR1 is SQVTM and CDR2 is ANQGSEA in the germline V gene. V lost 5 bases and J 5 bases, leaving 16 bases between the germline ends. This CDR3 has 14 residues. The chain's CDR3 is CSVIPTGLHQPQHF. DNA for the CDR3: TGCAGCGTTATCCCGACAGGCCTTCATCAGCCCCAGCATTTT.

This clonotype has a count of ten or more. The CDR3 protein is CASSPGQGKTYEQYF. CDR3 DNA sequence: TGCGCCAGCAGCCCGGGACAGGGAAAGACCTACGAGCAGTACTTC. The chain carries TRBV4-1 and TRBJ2-7; TRBD1 matches 9 bases. CDR1 MGHRA and CDR2 YSYEKL come from the germline V gene. The CDR3 loop spans 15 amino acids. V was pared by 4 bases and J by 2 bases, with 6 bases of the junction left unmatched.

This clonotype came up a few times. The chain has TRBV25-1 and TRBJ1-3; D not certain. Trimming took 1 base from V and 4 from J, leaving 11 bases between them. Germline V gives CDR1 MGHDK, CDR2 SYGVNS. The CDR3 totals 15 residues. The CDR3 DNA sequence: TGTGCCAGCAGTGAATCCCTTCTAGGAGGAAACACCATATATTTT. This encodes CASSESLLGGNTIYF.

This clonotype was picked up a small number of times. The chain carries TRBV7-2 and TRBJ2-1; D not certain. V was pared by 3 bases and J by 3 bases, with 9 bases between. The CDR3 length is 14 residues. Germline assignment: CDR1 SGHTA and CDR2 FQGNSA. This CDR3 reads CASSFRGDYNEQFF. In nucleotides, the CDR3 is TGTGCCAGCAGCTTTCGCGGCGACTACAATGAGCAGTTCTTC. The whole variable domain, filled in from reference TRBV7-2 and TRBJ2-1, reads GAGVSQSPSNKVTEKGKDVELRCDPISGHTALYWYRQSLGQGLEFLIYFQGNSAPDKSGLPSDRFSAERTGGSVSTLTIQRTQQEDSAVYLCASSFRGDYNEQFFGPGTRLTVL.

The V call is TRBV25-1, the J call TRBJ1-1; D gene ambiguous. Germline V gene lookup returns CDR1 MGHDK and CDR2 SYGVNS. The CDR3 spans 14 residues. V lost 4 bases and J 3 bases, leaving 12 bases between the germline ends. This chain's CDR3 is CASSGGFGDTEAFF. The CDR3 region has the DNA TGTGCCAGCAGTGGCGGTTTTGGGGACACTGAAGCTTTCTTT.

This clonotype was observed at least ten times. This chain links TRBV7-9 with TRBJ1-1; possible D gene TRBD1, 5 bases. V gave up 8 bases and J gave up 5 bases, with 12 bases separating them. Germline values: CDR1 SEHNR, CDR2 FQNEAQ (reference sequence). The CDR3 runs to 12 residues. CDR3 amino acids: CASDPGGTEAFF. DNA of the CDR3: TGTGCCAGCGACCCGGGGGGTACTGAAGCTTTCTTT.

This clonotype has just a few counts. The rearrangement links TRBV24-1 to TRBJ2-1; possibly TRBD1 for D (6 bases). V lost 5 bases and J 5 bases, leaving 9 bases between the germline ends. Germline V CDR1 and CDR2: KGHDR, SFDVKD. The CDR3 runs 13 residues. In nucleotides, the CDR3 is TGTGCCACCAGTGGGACAGTGAACAATGAGCAGTTCTTC. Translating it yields CATSGTVNNEQFF.

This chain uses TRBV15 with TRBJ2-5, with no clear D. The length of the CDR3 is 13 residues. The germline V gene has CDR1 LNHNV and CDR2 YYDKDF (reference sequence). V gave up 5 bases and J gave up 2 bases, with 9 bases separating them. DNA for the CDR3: TGTGCCACCAGCCCACACCTACAAGAGACCCAGTACTTC. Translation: CATSPHLQETQYF.

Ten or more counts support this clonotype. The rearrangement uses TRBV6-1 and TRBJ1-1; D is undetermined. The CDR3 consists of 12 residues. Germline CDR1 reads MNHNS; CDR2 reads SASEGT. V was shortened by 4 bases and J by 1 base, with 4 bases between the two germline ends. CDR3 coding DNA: TGTGCCAGCAGTGGCAAGAACACTGAAGCTTTCTTT. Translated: CASSGKNTEAFF.

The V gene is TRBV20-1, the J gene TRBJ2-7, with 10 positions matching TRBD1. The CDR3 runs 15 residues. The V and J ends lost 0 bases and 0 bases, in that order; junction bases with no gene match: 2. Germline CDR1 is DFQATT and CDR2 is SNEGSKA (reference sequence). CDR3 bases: TGCAGTGCTAGAGATTGGACAGGGGGCTCCTACGAGCAGTACTTC. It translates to CSARDWTGGSYEQYF.

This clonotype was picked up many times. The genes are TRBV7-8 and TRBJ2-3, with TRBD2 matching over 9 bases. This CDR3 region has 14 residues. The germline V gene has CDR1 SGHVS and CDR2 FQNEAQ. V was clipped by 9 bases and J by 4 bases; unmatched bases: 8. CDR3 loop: CARGAGGRSDTQYF. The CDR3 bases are TGTGCCAGAGGCGCGGGGGGGCGGTCAGATACGCAGTATTTT.

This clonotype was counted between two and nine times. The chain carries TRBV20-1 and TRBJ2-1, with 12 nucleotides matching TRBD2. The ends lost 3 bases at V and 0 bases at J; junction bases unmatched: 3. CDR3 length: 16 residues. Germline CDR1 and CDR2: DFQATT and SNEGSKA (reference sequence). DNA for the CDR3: TGCAGTGCTAGGGCTAGCGGGGGGGGCTCCTACAATGAGCAGTTCTTC. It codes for CSARASGGGSYNEQFF.

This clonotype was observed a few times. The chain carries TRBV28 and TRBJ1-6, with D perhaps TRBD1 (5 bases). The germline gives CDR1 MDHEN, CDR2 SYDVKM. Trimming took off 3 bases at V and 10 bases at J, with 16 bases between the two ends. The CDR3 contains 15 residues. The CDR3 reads CASSFRDPTQSPLHF. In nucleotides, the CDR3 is TGTGCCAGCAGTTTCCGGGACCCTACACAGTCACCCCTCCACTTT.

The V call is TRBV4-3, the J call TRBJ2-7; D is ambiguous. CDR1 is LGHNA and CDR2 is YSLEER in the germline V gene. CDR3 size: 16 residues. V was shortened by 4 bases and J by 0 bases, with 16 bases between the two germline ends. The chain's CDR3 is CASSRIINDGSYEQYF. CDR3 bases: TGCGCCAGCAGCCGGATAATTAATGACGGCTCCTACGAGCAGTACTTC.

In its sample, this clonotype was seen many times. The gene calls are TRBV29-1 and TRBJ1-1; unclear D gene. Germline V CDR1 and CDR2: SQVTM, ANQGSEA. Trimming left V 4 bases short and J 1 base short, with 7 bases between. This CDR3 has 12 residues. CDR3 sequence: CSVADPNTEAFF. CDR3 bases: TGCAGCGTTGCGGACCCGAACACTGAAGCTTTCTTT.